These T cell receptor beta chains were read from a single sample in a study of low-dose radiotherapy and immunotherapy resistance in tumors. TCRdb re-called the reads with MiXCR, one entry per CDR3 protein. The data contain approximately 89,000 distinct CDR3 sequences, 15% to 20% of them singletons. Here the sequenced sample was PBMCs, taken before treatment. These receptors all stem from a male donor with prostate cancer. CDR3s include the opening cysteine and the closing phenylalanine or tryptophan. A D gene is named only where the DNA matches it firmly. Where a row states a size, it is once, few, many or the class of an expanded clone; other rows omit it.

cdr3_aa cdr3_nt v_call clone_size d_call j_call
CASSQLWGQPGTEAFF TGTGCCAGCAGCCAACTTTGGGGACAGCCGGGCACTGAAGCTTTCTTT TRBV4-2 many TRBD1 TRBJ1-1
CSARTSRGTGELFF TGCAGTGCTAGGACTAGCAGGGGCACCGGGGAGCTGTTTTTT TRBV20-1 few - TRBJ2-2
CAISETNYEQYF TGTGCCATCAGTGAGACCAATTACGAGCAGTACTTC TRBV10-3 - - TRBJ2-7
CASSLGLGGSKNIQYF TGTGCCAGCAGCTTAGGGCTCGGGGGGTCCAAAAACATTCAGTACTTC TRBV7-2 many TRBD2 TRBJ2-4
CASSETGGSTEVFF TGTGCCAGCAGTGAGACAGGGGGGAGCACTGAAGTTTTCTTT TRBV6-2/TRBV6-3 - TRBD1 TRBJ1-1
CASRVSGGSYNEQFF TGTGCCAGCAGGGTTAGCGGGGGCTCCTACAATGAGCAGTTCTTC TRBV4-2 few TRBD2 TRBJ2-1
CASSPLAGLWTGELFF TGTGCCAGCAGCCCACTAGCGGGCCTCTGGACCGGGGAGCTGTTTTTT TRBV12-3/TRBV12-4 many TRBD2 TRBJ2-2
CASSIVGVGIYEQYF TGTGCCAGTAGTATAGTCGGAGTTGGGATCTACGAGCAGTACTTC TRBV19 many - TRBJ2-7
CASSQGIYNEQFF TGTGCCAGCAGCCAAGGCATCTACAATGAGCAGTTCTTC TRBV11-2 many - TRBJ2-1
CASSETGGRTGELFF TGTGCCAGCAGCGAGACAGGGGGACGGACCGGGGAGCTGTTTTTT TRBV7-8 many TRBD1 TRBJ2-2
CASSLDAGTGSGSGNQPQHF TGTGCCAGCAGCTTAGACGCCGGGACAGGGTCGGGCAGCGGCAATCAGCCCCAGCATTTT TRBV7-8 - TRBD1 TRBJ1-5
CASSLTGGANQPQHF TGTGCCAGCAGCCTCACAGGGGGGGCCAATCAGCCCCAGCATTTT TRBV7-2 many TRBD1 TRBJ1-5
CASSLENYATQYF TGCGCCAGCAGCTTGGAAAATTATGCAACGCAGTATTTT TRBV5-1 many - TRBJ2-3
CASSSGRAAGNEQFF TGTGCCAGCAGCTCCGGGAGGGCCGCGGGGAATGAGCAGTTCTTC TRBV7-6 many TRBD2 TRBJ2-1
CASSFDRGQHEQYF TGCGCCAGCAGCTTCGACAGGGGACAGCACGAGCAGTACTTC TRBV5-1 many TRBD1 TRBJ2-7
CASSGPRGRGANVLTF TGTGCCAGCAGCGGACCCAGGGGGCGTGGGGCCAACGTCCTGACTTTC TRBV7-2 many TRBD1 TRBJ2-6
CASSLGRMETEAFF TGTGCCAGCAGCTTAGGCAGGATGGAGACTGAAGCTTTCTTT TRBV7-9 many - TRBJ1-1
CASSQETSGEFSGANVLTF TGTGCCAGCAGCCAAGAGACTAGCGGGGAATTCTCTGGGGCCAACGTCCTGACTTTC TRBV4-2 once TRBD2 TRBJ2-6
CASSRSSGGPTGELFF TGCGCCAGCAGCAGATCCTCAGGGGGCCCCACCGGGGAGCTGTTTTTT TRBV5-1 many TRBD1 TRBJ2-2
CASSLDWPGGETQYF TGCGCCAGCAGCTTGGATTGGCCGGGAGGGGAGACCCAGTACTTC TRBV5-1 - TRBD2 TRBJ2-5
CAIKTGLNQPQHF TGTGCCATCAAGACAGGGTTAAATCAGCCCCAGCATTTT TRBV26 many - TRBJ1-5
CASSYSISRGRDNNQPQHF TGTGCCAGCAGTTACTCGATATCCAGGGGAAGGGATAACAATCAGCCCCAGCATTTT TRBV6-6 - - TRBJ1-5
CSVDFAGGRGYYGYTF TGCAGCGTTGATTTCGCGGGGGGCCGAGGATACTATGGCTACACCTTC TRBV29-1 many - TRBJ1-2
CASSTLAGENEQYF TGCGCCAGCAGCACACTAGCGGGAGAGAACGAGCAGTACTTC TRBV5-1 many TRBD2 TRBJ2-7
CASSFSTARSTDTQYF TGTGCCAGCAGCTTCTCGACAGCCAGAAGCACAGATACGCAGTATTTT TRBV7-8 many - TRBJ2-3
CAISDMGAGYTF TGTGCCATCAGTGATATGGGGGCTGGCTACACCTTC TRBV10-3 - - TRBJ1-2
CASSFQGPIYGYTF TGTGCCAGCAGTTTCCAGGGGCCTATCTATGGCTACACCTTC TRBV27 - - TRBJ1-2
CASSARTSGVGDTQYF TGTGCCAGCAGCGCCCGGACTAGCGGGGTAGGAGATACGCAGTATTTT TRBV9 many TRBD2 TRBJ2-3
CAISEIAGNTEAFF TGTGCCATCAGTGAAATAGCTGGGAACACTGAAGCTTTCTTT TRBV10-3 many - TRBJ1-1
CASSEVWGLSYNEQFF TGTGCCAGCAGTGAAGTGTGGGGGCTCTCCTACAATGAGCAGTTCTTC TRBV6-1 many - TRBJ2-1
CSATDRVEGYF TGCAGTGCTACCGACCGGGTAGAGGGGTACTTC TRBV20-1 many - TRBJ2-7
CASRSHTGTDTQYF TGTGCCAGCAGATCCCATACGGGCACAGATACGCAGTATTTT TRBV7-9 many - TRBJ2-3
CASSQVQTTAGELFF TGTGCCAGCAGCCAAGTCCAGACAACGGCCGGGGAGCTGTTTTTT TRBV4-2 many - TRBJ2-2
CASSQDWTAGNTIYF TGCGCCAGCAGCCAAGATTGGACAGCAGGAAACACCATATATTTT TRBV4-3 many - TRBJ1-3
CASSAGRVDTGELFF TGTGCCAGCAGCGCAGGACGCGTAGACACCGGGGAGCTGTTTTTT TRBV7-6 many - TRBJ2-2
CASSRAGSGTDTQYF TGTGCCAGCAGCCGAGCGGGGTCTGGCACAGATACGCAGTATTTT TRBV13 many TRBD2 TRBJ2-3
CASSLETGGEYGYTF TGCGCCAGCAGCTTGGAGACAGGGGGCGAGTATGGCTACACCTTC TRBV5-1 many TRBD1 TRBJ1-2
CASSPTSTVGETQYF TGTGCCAGTAGCCCGACCTCGACCGTGGGAGAGACCCAGTACTTC TRBV19 few - TRBJ2-5
CASSHQETQYF TGTGCCAGCAGCCACCAAGAGACCCAGTACTTC TRBV14 many - TRBJ2-5
CASSSQGSYNEQFF TGTGCCAGCAGTTCACAGGGTTCCTACAATGAGCAGTTCTTC TRBV11-3 many - TRBJ2-1
CASSLVLAGNYEQYF TGTGCCAGCAGCTTAGTTTTGGCAGGGAATTACGAGCAGTACTTC TRBV7-2 - - TRBJ2-7